The 18 T cell receptor beta chains listed next were all sequenced from one sample in a study of lymphopenia after photon versus proton radiotherapy (dated by TCRdb to the late 2010s). Preparation of the library involved the immunoSEQ multiplex PCR assay. TCRdb took over this immuneACCESS table, retaining in-frame rearrangements with V and J assigned. Such tables are incomplete; in checked studies, under half of the missing clones stem from an unresolved V gene, and the remainder is unexplained. Across this sample there are some 44,000 clones, with approximately 83% seen only once. The ten largest clones represent 20% to 25% of the sample. This material consisted of peripheral blood, taken from a patient treated with proton-based radiotherapy. The receptors derive from a woman in her 70s with pancreatic cancer.

This clone was picked up one time. The chain recombines TRBV19 with TRBJ1-1; D may be TRBD1 (6 bases). Germline values: CDR1 LNHDA, CDR2 SQIVND (reference sequence). Trimming took 6 bases from V and 0 from J, leaving 11 bases between them. The CDR3 loop spans 14 amino acids. The CDR3 DNA follows: TGTGCCAGTAGGCCAGGGGATATGAACACTGAAGCTTTCTTT. Amino acids: CASRPGDMNTEAFF. Looking up the rest from reference TRBV19 and TRBJ1-1 gives the full variable domain: DGGITQSPKYLFRKEGQNVTLSCEQNLNHDAMYWYRQDPGQGLRLIYYSQIVNDFQKGDIAEGYSVSREKKESFPLTVTSAQKNPTAFYLCASRPGDMNTEAFFGQGTRLTVV.

The chain recombines TRBV9 with TRBJ2-2; tentatively, D is TRBD1 or TRBD2 (5 bases each). The CDR3 sequence is 16 residues long. Germline CDR1 SGDLS, CDR2 YYNGEE. Trimming took 0 bases from V and 1 from J, leaving 10 bases between them. Here the CDR3 reads CASSVAGRRNTGELFF. The CDR3 nucleotides are TGTGCCAGCAGCGTAGCGGGACGGAGGAACACCGGGGAGCTGTTTTTT.

This clone was seen a single time. The chain links TRBV23-1 to TRBJ2-4; D unclear. TRBV23-1 is annotated as an ORF whose role is uncertain. The CDR3 has 14 amino acids. Trimming pared 1 base from V and 3 bases from J, leaving 7 bases between. CDR3 nucleotides: TGCGCCAGCAGTCAATTTAGGGTCAAAAACATTCAGTACTTC. It specifies CASSQFRVKNIQYF.

CDR3 sequence: CASSPRPWGGMDNEQFF. The CDR3 nucleotides are TGTGCCAGCAGTCCAAGGCCTTGGGGGGGGATGGACAATGAGCAGTTCTTC. V gene TRBV27 combines with J gene TRBJ2-1; the match to TRBD2 covers 7 bases. Germline assignment: CDR1 MNHEY and CDR2 SMNVEV (reference sequence). Unmatched junction bases numbered 15, after V lost 5 bases and J lost 5 bases. The CDR3 has 17 amino acids.

This clone was recorded once. The chain combines TRBV11-2 with TRBJ2-3, with 9 nucleotides matching TRBD2. This CDR3 is built from 16 residues. Per the germline V gene, CDR1 is SGHAT and CDR2 is FQNNGV. Trimming at V came to 1 base and at J to 1 base, leaving 3 bases not matched to a gene. CDR3 bases: TGTGCCAGCAGCTTAGCGACTAGCGGCCGCACAGATACGCAGTATTTT. It codes for CASSLATSGRTDTQYF.

This clone was recorded once. This rearrangement joins TRBV6-5 to TRBJ1-3, with D uncertain. The V gene's germline CDR1 is MNHEY and CDR2 SVGAGI. The CDR3 contains 13 residues. V was trimmed by 7 bases and J by 4 bases, leaving 11 bases between them. CDR3 coding DNA: TGTGCCAGCATCAGCGAAGCGGGAAACACCATATATTTT. Its protein is CASISEAGNTIYF.

This chain joins TRBV7-2 and TRBJ1-1; the match to TRBD1 covers 8 bases. The length of the CDR3 is 14 residues. V was clipped by 4 bases and J by 4 bases; unmatched bases: 5. Germline values: CDR1 SGHTA, CDR2 FQGNSA. The DNA of the CDR3 is TGTGCCAGCAGCTCAACAGGGGGGAGCACTGAAGCTTTCTTT. Encoded protein: CASSSTGGSTEAFF.

The chain uses TRBV28 and TRBJ2-7; the D is unclear. The CDR3 spans 15 residues. CDR1 MDHEN and CDR2 SYDVKM come from the germline V gene. The V end lost 4 bases, the J end lost 4 bases, and 17 bases lay between the germline ends. As DNA, the CDR3 is TGTGCCAGCAGTTCCGCCGGAGCTCTACAGTACGAGCAGTACTTC. Encoded protein: CASSSAGALQYEQYF.

CDR3 amino acids: CASSFQGQSTGELFF. CDR3 sequence (DNA): TGTGCCAGCAGCTTTCAGGGACAGAGCACCGGGGAGCTGTTTTTT. The chain links TRBV5-5 to TRBJ2-2; TRBD1 matches 7 bases. Germline-derived CDR1 and CDR2 are SGHKS and YYEKEE (reference sequence). The CDR3 has 15 residues. V lost 2 bases to trimming and J lost 4 bases; unmatched junction nucleotides: 5.

The rearrangement links TRBV4-2 to TRBJ1-2; 8 nucleotides match TRBD1. Germline V gene sequence: CDR1 LGHNA, CDR2 YNFKEQ. V lost 4 bases to trimming and J lost 0 bases; unmatched junction nucleotides: 1. This CDR3 region has 14 residues. In DNA form, the CDR3 reads TGTGCCAGCAGCCGGACAGGGTCTAACTATGGCTACACCTTC. As protein: CASSRTGSNYGYTF.

The chain employs TRBV28 and TRBJ1-6; 9 bases match TRBD1. This CDR3 region has 15 residues. CDR1 MDHEN and CDR2 SYDVKM come from the germline V gene. V gave up 5 bases and J gave up 6 bases; unmatched junction bases: 5. CDR3 bases: TGTGCCAGCAGTGTCTCGGGACAGGGTAATTCACCCCTCCACTTT. It translates to CASSVSGQGNSPLHF.

This clone was observed once. This chain uses TRBV2 with TRBJ2-1; 10 bases are a match to TRBD2. The junction had 4 bases not matched to a gene; V was cut back by 7 bases and J by 4 bases. The CDR3 covers 14 residues. From germline, CDR1 is SNHLY and CDR2 FYNNEI. The CDR3 DNA sequence: TGTGCCAGCATGGCTAGCGGGGGTTACAATGAGCAGTTCTTC. This translates into CASMASGGYNEQFF.

The rearrangement uses TRBV28 and TRBJ2-7, with TRBD1 identical over 7 bases. Germline CDR1 is MDHEN and CDR2 is SYDVKM. V was pared by 4 bases and J by 5 bases, with 11 bases of the junction left unmatched. The CDR3 runs 15 residues. CDR3 amino acids: CASSSPDRESHEQYF. DNA for the CDR3: TGTGCCAGCAGTTCCCCCGACAGGGAGTCCCACGAGCAGTACTTC. The complete variable domain, with remaining parts taken from reference TRBV28 and TRBJ2-7, reads DVKVTQSSRYLVKRTGEKVFLECVQDMDHENMFWYRQDPGLGLRLIYFSYDVKMKEKGDIPEGYSVSREKKERFSLILESASTNQTSMYLCASSSPDRESHEQYFGPGTRLTVT.

This clone has a handful of counts. The chain couples TRBV11-2 to TRBJ1-1; D is uncertain. This CDR3 is built from 15 residues. Germline CDR1 is SGHAT and CDR2 is FQNNGV. The ends were cut back, 7 bases at V and 0 bases at J, with 15 bases in the middle. CDR3 sequence (DNA): TGTGCCAGCACCTTTACACGGCTGATGAACACTGAAGCTTTCTTT. It specifies CASTFTRLMNTEAFF.

The rearrangement links TRBV4-2 to TRBJ1-5; D might be TRBD1 (5 bases). V dropped 1 base and J dropped 0 bases, with 16 bases sitting between them. The CDR3 spans 18 residues. Germline V gives CDR1 LGHNA, CDR2 YNFKEQ. The CDR3 bases are TGTGCCAGCAGCCAAGGGATGCCCGGGACCGATAGCAATCAGCCCCAGCATTTT. Translation gives CASSQGMPGTDSNQPQHF.

This chain connects TRBV6-5 to TRBJ1-1, with D unclear. Germline lookup yields CDR1 MNHEY and CDR2 SVGAGI. Trimming stripped 7 bases from V and 6 bases from J, with 18 bases between. This CDR3 is 14 amino acids long. The CDR3 region has the DNA TGTGCCAGCACCAGCACCAGGCTTAGGTCTGAAGCTTTCTTT. Translated, it gives CASTSTRLRSEAFF.

V and J are TRBV30 and TRBJ1-4; no clear D. Germline-derived CDR1 and CDR2 are GTSNPN and SVGIG (reference sequence). The CDR3 has 14 amino acids. V was trimmed by 4 bases and J by 0 bases, leaving 9 bases between them. This CDR3 is CAWTLRSTNEKLFF. In DNA, the CDR3 is TGTGCCTGGACTCTCAGGTCAACTAATGAAAAACTGTTTTTT.

The chain is built from TRBV15 and TRBJ1-1, with a possible D match to TRBD1 (5 bases). With 0 bases removed from V and 2 bases from J, the gap between germline ends came to 10 bases. CDR1 and CDR2 from the germline V gene are LNHNV and YYDKDF (reference sequence). The CDR3 is 15 residues long. The CDR3 loop is CATSRDHGQNTEAFF. CDR3 bases: TGTGCCACCAGCAGAGATCATGGACAAAACACTGAAGCTTTCTTT.